This T cell receptor (beta chain) was observed in a study of shared clonotypes between healthy human individuals. The overall study: Researchers assigned three CD4 naive, three CD4 memory, two CD8 naive and one CD8 memory plate to each donor.

About this clone itself: What it binds is unknown.

Findings of the study overall: Even with large depth, rarefaction showed that sorted-subset sequencing was incomplete. Of the naive CD4 clonotypes, about 5.4% were shared across a handful of donors. Since donors were few, the genetic and exposure-history diversity represented was limited.

Germline V lookup: CDR1 MNHEY, CDR2 SMNVEV (reference sequence). This CDR3 spans 13 amino acids. The germline V and J ends were trimmed by 2 bases and 10 bases, with 12 bases remaining between them. Only in-frame clones appear in the TCRdb table, and some are missing; sequencing was by immunoSEQ multiplex PCR. The table has about 990,000 clones, approximately 80% seen once. What was sequenced was memory CD4+ T cells from PBMCs. Subset of the sample: CD45RA-negative fraction. The source is a man younger than 35 in good health. Some clones in this sample may be carry-over from other donors' samples. The chain employs TRBV27 and TRBJ1-5; no clear D gene. CDR3 nucleotides: TGTGCCAGCAGTTTAGAGAGGTTATCCCCCCAGCATTTT. It is translated as CASSLERLSPQHF.